The clone carrying this T cell receptor (beta chain) has only a few counts. This entry is derived from a study of hypomethylating agent response in myelodysplastic syndrome. Assay used: immunoSEQ multiplex PCR; TCRdb lists only in-frame clones, some missing. The sample has almost 7,500 clones; around 86% are singletons. The CDR3 totals 11 residues. CDR1 and CDR2 (germline): LNHDA, SQIVND (reference sequence). Trimming shortened V by 6 bases and J by 7 bases, and 9 bases separated the two germline ends. The material sequenced was bone marrow, taken before or after starting hypomethylating agent treatment for myelodysplastic syndrome (not recorded which). The receptor was isolated from a human donor with myelodysplastic syndrome. V gene TRBV19 combines with J gene TRBJ1-1, with D perhaps TRBD1 (5 bases). Here the CDR3 reads CASRRRGEAFF. DNA for the CDR3: TGTGCCAGTAGAAGGAGGGGTGAAGCTTTCTTT.